The 30 T cell receptor beta chains presented below share a single source sample, sequenced in a study of beta chain features in type 1 diabetes. General study results and limits: Type 1 diabetes patients had moderately but significantly shorter TCRB CDR3s in all four CD4+ subsets.

The antigens these receptors bind are not known. The whole isolated RNA underwent reverse transcription, so sequencing captured expressed TCRB transcripts. Here immunoSEQ multiplex PCR was the method, and the copy in TCRdb shows in-frame clones only, minus some. The sample contains 600,000 to 700,000 clones, around 11% of which appear only once. Material for sequencing was naive CD4+ T cells from blood. The receptors here all came from a man aged 30 to 39 with type 1 diabetes.

This clone was observed a handful of times. V and J are TRBV6-1 and TRBJ2-7; TRBD1 aligns across 10 bases. Germline V gene data show CDR1 as MNHNS and CDR2 as SASEGT. The V gene end was trimmed by 6 bases and the J gene end by 2 bases; junction bases not matched to a gene: 7. The CDR3 contains 15 residues. Here the CDR3 reads CASRAGTGVPYEQYF. The CDR3 DNA reads as TGTGCCAGCAGGGCTGGGACAGGGGTACCCTACGAGCAGTACTTC.

The rearrangement uses TRBV29-1 and TRBJ1-2, with 7 bases lining up with TRBD1. V dropped 7 bases and J dropped 3; count of bases not matched to a gene: 5. The germline gives CDR1 SQVTM, CDR2 ANQGSEA. CDR3 length: 12 residues. This CDR3 is CSADRADYGYTF. CDR3 bases: TGCAGCGCCGACAGGGCTGACTATGGCTACACCTTC.

Only a few counts were recorded for this clone. J is TRBJ2-7 and V is TRBV4-3, with TRBD1 as a possible D gene (5 bases). The CDR3 totals 15 residues. CDR1 is LGHNA, CDR2 YSLEER, per germline. V lost 0 bases and J lost 2, with 11 bases in between. For the CDR3, the DNA is TGCGCCAGCAGCCAAGATTGGGCAGGGACCTACGAGCAGTACTTC. Amino acids: CASSQDWAGTYEQYF.

V gene TRBV29-1 combines with J gene TRBJ2-7; D unresolved. CDR1 SQVTM and CDR2 ANQGSEA come from the germline V gene. Deletions cut 0 bases from V and 0 bases from J, with 9 bases between. The CDR3 spans 14 residues. The CDR3, as DNA: TGCAGCGTTGAAGAGGTGAACAGCTCCTACGAGCAGTACTTC. This gives the protein CSVEEVNSSYEQYF.

This clone turned up a few times. V gene TRBV19 combines with J gene TRBJ2-2; weak D call: TRBD1 (6 bases). V gave up 1 base and J gave up 4 bases, with 7 bases separating them. This CDR3 has 14 residues. CDR1 and CDR2 from the germline V gene are LNHDA and SQIVND (reference sequence). The CDR3 sequence: CASSIATGTGELFF. The CDR3 coding sequence is TGTGCCAGTAGTATAGCGACAGGCACCGGGGAGCTGTTTTTT.

The J gene is TRBJ1-5, the V gene TRBV28; 9 bases align to TRBD1. The CDR3 has 16 residues. V lost 2 bases, J lost 1 base, and 3 bases stayed unmatched. Germline CDR1 MDHEN, CDR2 SYDVKM. CDR3 bases: TGTGCCAGCAGTTTAACAGGACAGGGGAGCAATCAGCCCCAGCATTTT. It encodes CASSLTGQGSNQPQHF.

The CDR3 here is CASSLIRQKGLSYEQYF. In DNA, the CDR3 is TGTGCCAGCAGTTTGATTAGACAGAAAGGTCTCTCCTACGAGCAGTACTTC. The V gene is TRBV5-6, the J gene TRBJ2-7; possible D gene TRBD1, 5 bases. V was trimmed by 5 bases and J by 0 bases, leaving 21 bases between them. The CDR3 runs 17 residues. Germline V gene sequence: CDR1 SGHDT, CDR2 YYEEEE. Full variable domain (missing parts from reference TRBV5-6 and TRBJ2-7): DAGVTQSPTHLIKTRGQQVTLRCSPKSGHDTVSWYQQALGQGPQFIFQYYEEEERQRGNFPDRFSGHQFPNYSSELNVNALLLGDSALYLCASSLIRQKGLSYEQYFGPGTRLTVT.

The V call is TRBV7-6, the J call TRBJ1-5; unclear D gene. Germline V CDR1 and CDR2: SGHVS, FNYEAQ. The CDR3 extends over 15 amino acids. With 0 bases removed from V and 3 bases from J, the gap between germline ends came to 9 bases. In DNA, the CDR3 is TGTGCCAGCAGCTTAGCGCCAGGTTTCAATCAGCCCCAGCATTTT. As protein: CASSLAPGFNQPQHF.

CDR3 DNA sequence: TGTGCCAGCAGCCGTTGGGACTCGGGGGTCCACAATGAGCAGTTCTTC. This sequence encodes CASSRWDSGVHNEQFF. The J gene is TRBJ2-1, the V gene TRBV7-2; perhaps TRBD2 as D (6 bases). The germline gives CDR1 SGHTA, CDR2 FQGNSA. Trimming took off 5 bases at V and 5 bases at J, with 19 bases between the two ends. The CDR3 loop spans 16 amino acids.

This clone has only a few counts. This sequence joins TRBV19 and TRBJ2-1; 11 bases map to TRBD2. The CDR3 is made up of 16 amino acids. Germline-derived CDR1 and CDR2 are LNHDA and SQIVND (reference sequence). Trimming cost V 7 bases and J 1 base; bases outside gene matches: 6. CDR3 sequence: CASTDLAGGSYNEQFF. The CDR3 DNA sequence: TGTGCCAGTACCGATCTAGCGGGGGGTTCCTACAATGAGCAGTTCTTC.

This clone has just a few counts. Here the CDR3 DNA reads TGTGCCAGCAGCTTGATGGGGGAGTACGAGCAGTTCTTC. Translation gives CASSLMGEYEQFF. This chain connects TRBV11-3 to TRBJ2-1; tentatively, D is TRBD1 or TRBD2 (5 bases each). With 3 bases removed from V and 10 bases from J, the gap between germline ends came to 13 bases. This CDR3 has 13 residues. Per the germline V gene, CDR1 is SGHNT and CDR2 is YENEEA.

There are a few counts of this clone. V is TRBV4-2 and J is TRBJ2-1; TRBD1 aligns across 7 bases. V trimming: 4 bases; J trimming: 5 bases; junction bases outside the gene matches: 2. The germline gives CDR1 LGHNA, CDR2 YNFKEQ. The CDR3 spans 13 residues. CDR3 protein: CASSLDRDNEQFF. The DNA of the CDR3 is TGTGCCAGCAGCCTTGACAGGGACAATGAGCAGTTCTTC.

V gene TRBV18 combines with J gene TRBJ2-2, with TRBD1 matching 9 bases. The CDR3 totals 15 residues. J lost 5 bases, V lost 3 bases, and 4 bases had no gene match. Germline CDR1 reads KGHSH; CDR2 reads LQKENI. CDR3 loop: CASSPGQGETGELFF. The CDR3, as DNA: TGTGCCAGCTCACCGGGACAGGGAGAAACCGGGGAGCTGTTTTTT.

About this clone itself: In the same sample, other DNA sequences code for this CDR3. The chain recombines TRBV29-1 with TRBJ2-1, with D perhaps matching TRBD2 (5 bases). The germline CDR1 and CDR2 sequences are SQVTM and ANQGSEA. With 2 bases removed from V and 0 bases from J, the gap between germline ends came to 8 bases. The CDR3 spans 14 residues. Here the CDR3 DNA reads TGCAGCGTTGAAAGAGGGAGCTCCTACAATGAGCAGTTCTTC. This gives the protein CSVERGSSYNEQFF.

This sequence joins TRBV28 and TRBJ2-6; D is perhaps TRBD1 or TRBD2 (5 bases each). This CDR3 has 16 residues. Trimming pared 2 bases from V and 4 bases from J, leaving 12 bases between. CDR1 is MDHEN, CDR2 SYDVKM, per germline. The DNA of the CDR3 is TGTGCCAGCAGTTTAGCCGGGGCGAACGGGGCCAACGTCCTGACTTTC. It is translated as CASSLAGANGANVLTF. Full variable domain (outside the CDR3, taken from reference TRBV28 and TRBJ2-6): DVKVTQSSRYLVKRTGEKVFLECVQDMDHENMFWYRQDPGLGLRLIYFSYDVKMKEKGDIPEGYSVSREKKERFSLILESASTNQTSMYLCASSLAGANGANVLTFGAGSRLTVL.

This clone appeared a few times. The V and J genes are TRBV29-1 and TRBJ1-6, with D maybe TRBD1 (5 bases). The CDR3 has 14 residues. Germline loops: CDR1 SQVTM, CDR2 ANQGSEA. Trimming left V 7 bases short and J 9 bases short, with 19 bases between. The chain's CDR3 is CSALWGSAGSPLHF. In DNA form, the CDR3 reads TGCAGCGCATTGTGGGGCAGCGCAGGTTCACCCCTCCACTTT.

The chain uses TRBV7-2 and TRBJ1-2; unclear D gene. Trimming left V 7 bases short and J 5 bases short, with 20 bases between. Germline V CDR1 and CDR2: SGHTA, FQGNSA. This CDR3 has 15 amino acids. The CDR3 nucleotides read TGTGCCAGCACCCTCTCCTTCAGGTCCATATATGGCTACACCTTC. Translated, it gives CASTLSFRSIYGYTF.

The V call is TRBV29-1, the J call TRBJ2-5; 7 nucleotides line up with TRBD1. The ends lost 5 bases at V and 4 bases at J; junction bases unmatched: 7. The CDR3 is 13 amino acids. Germline V gives CDR1 SQVTM, CDR2 ANQGSEA. The CDR3 DNA sequence: TGCAGCGTTTTTACACAGGGGACAGAGACCCAGTACTTC. This encodes CSVFTQGTETQYF.

J is TRBJ2-2 and V is TRBV19, with unresolved D. Trimming took off 5 bases at V and 4 bases at J, with 11 bases between the two ends. The length of the CDR3 is 14 residues. Germline lookup yields CDR1 LNHDA and CDR2 SQIVND (reference sequence). CDR3 sequence (DNA): TGTGCCAGTAGTGTTGTCGTGGGCACCGGGGAGCTGTTTTTT. This sequence encodes CASSVVVGTGELFF.

The chain combines TRBV6-5 with TRBJ1-2; TRBD1 matches 8 bases. V was pared by 7 bases and J by 4 bases, with 8 bases of the junction left unmatched. Looked up from germline, CDR1 is MNHEY and CDR2 is SVGAGI. The CDR3 runs 14 residues. The CDR3 is CASIGTGLGYGYTF. The CDR3 DNA follows: TGTGCCAGCATCGGGACAGGTTTGGGCTATGGCTACACCTTC.

The CDR3, as DNA: TGCGCCAGCAGCCAGAATCTAGCGGGGCAAGAGACCCAGTACTTC. Translated, it gives CASSQNLAGQETQYF. V is TRBV4-3 and J is TRBJ2-5; 9 nucleotides align to TRBD2. The CDR3 spans 15 residues. V lost 3 bases, J lost 2 bases, and 4 bases stayed unmatched. Germline V gene data show CDR1 as LGHNA and CDR2 as YSLEER.

This clone was seen a few times. V is TRBV9 and J is TRBJ1-1; the D is unclear. Trimming took off 4 bases at V and 1 base at J, with 23 bases between the two ends. The V gene's germline CDR1 is SGDLS and CDR2 YYNGEE. There are 18 residues in the CDR3. CDR3 nucleotides: TGTGCCAGCAGCATATTTGCCATGAACAAACCCGAGAACACTGAAGCTTTCTTT. Translation gives CASSIFAMNKPENTEAFF.

This clone came up many times. CDR3 nucleotide sequence: TGTGCCAGCGGCCCGGACAGGGCCACTGAAGCTTTCTTT. Translating it yields CASGPDRATEAFF. The chain is built from TRBV7-2 and TRBJ1-1; 8 nucleotides align to TRBD1. CDR3 length: 13 amino acids. Per germline, CDR1 SGHTA and CDR2 FQGNSA. The trim removed 8 bases at V and 4 bases at J, leaving 6 bases unmatched.

V is TRBV14 and J is TRBJ1-1; 8 bases are a match to TRBD1. The V gene's germline CDR1 is SGHDN and CDR2 FVKESK. V trimming: 5 bases; J trimming: 5 bases; junction bases outside the gene matches: 7. The CDR3 extends over 14 amino acids. The CDR3 DNA reads as TGTGCCAGCAGCAGCACTCAGGGGGCAACTGAAGCTTTCTTT. Translating gives CASSSTQGATEAFF.

CDR3 region: CASSEAGGGPRATQYF. The DNA of the CDR3 is TGTGCCAGCAGCGAAGCGGGTGGTGGACCTCGCGCTACGCAGTATTTT. The rearrangement uses TRBV7-2 and TRBJ2-3, with D tentatively TRBD2 (6 bases). This CDR3 region has 16 residues. In germline, CDR1 is SGHTA, CDR2 FQGNSA. Trimming cost V 5 bases and J 8 bases, with 23 bases left between them.

In this sample, this clone turned up once. The rearrangement joins TRBV7-2 to TRBJ1-2; D is unclear. Deletions cut 5 bases from V and 8 bases from J, with 18 bases between. Germline V gives CDR1 SGHTA, CDR2 FQGNSA. The CDR3 spans 14 residues. The CDR3 sequence is CASSASPGIFGYTF. The CDR3 DNA reads as TGTGCCAGCAGCGCCTCCCCCGGTATTTTCGGCTACACCTTC.

This clone was counted only a few times. The sample carries other DNA sequences with the same CDR3. The chain has TRBV29-1 and TRBJ1-1; 10 bases are shared with TRBD1. The CDR3 contains 12 residues. The germline V gene has CDR1 SQVTM and CDR2 ANQGSEA. V was pared by 6 bases and J by 3 bases, with 1 base of the junction left unmatched. The CDR3 spells CSVTGGDTEAFF. The CDR3 nucleotides are TGCAGCGTGACAGGGGGCGACACTGAAGCTTTCTTT.

The table lists this clone with many counts. The chain couples TRBV18 to TRBJ1-3; D gene uncertain. The germline V gene encodes CDR1 KGHSH and CDR2 LQKENI. Trimming pared 3 bases from V and 7 bases from J, leaving 16 bases between. The CDR3 consists of 15 residues. CDR3 bases: TGTGCCAGCTCACCGAGGAATAATCCGGGTAACACCATATATTTT. As protein: CASSPRNNPGNTIYF.

The rearrangement joins TRBV5-1 to TRBJ2-3, with D perhaps TRBD1 (5 bases). Trimming cost V 3 bases and J 4 bases, with 24 bases left between them. CDR1 SGHRS and CDR2 YFSETQ come from the germline V gene. The CDR3 has 18 amino acids. The CDR3 loop is CASSSPQMAGNVADTQYF. The DNA for the CDR3 is TGCGCCAGCAGCTCACCCCAGATGGCAGGGAATGTCGCAGATACGCAGTATTTT.

The rearrangement links TRBV27 to TRBJ2-5; the D gene is possibly TRBD2 (6 bases). CDR3 length equals 13 residues. Germline assignment: CDR1 MNHEY and CDR2 SMNVEV (reference sequence). Trimming took 6 bases from V and 2 from J, leaving 10 bases between them. CDR3 sequence: CASRRDFQETQYF. DNA for the CDR3: TGTGCCAGCAGGCGGGACTTTCAAGAGACCCAGTACTTC.